The clone carrying this T cell receptor (beta chain) was counted many times. Its specificity is not known. The CDR3 spans 14 residues. Per the germline V gene, CDR1 is DFQATT and CDR2 is SNEGSKA (reference sequence). The V and J ends lost 6 bases and 6 bases, in that order; junction bases with no gene match: 8. This sample was taken from a study of CD8 T cells in ankylosing spondylitis. Study-level results: Within ankylosing spondylitis blood, a TCR beta motif made up of eight highly homologous variants appeared to be characteristic. Earlier literature documents some of the motif variants in reactive arthritis synovial fluid and blood.

The TCR beta libraries were generated through quantitative 5'-RACE incorporating molecular barcodes. MiXCR, run by TCRdb on the 5' RACE reads, gives a single entry per CDR3 protein. The table includes about 510,000 distinct CDR3 sequences, about 5.4% detected once. The sample consisted of blood, either unsorted or a sorted T cell fraction (not recorded which). The clonotype comes from a male donor with ankylosing spondylitis. The V call is TRBV20-1, the J call TRBJ2-1; 10 bases line up with TRBD1. CDR3 nucleotides: TGCAGTGCCACCCACGGGACAGGGGTCAATGAGCAGTTCTTC. Translating gives CSATHGTGVNEQFF.